These T cell receptor beta chains were read from a single sample in a study of T cell repertoires in cytomegalovirus infection. TCRdb re-called the reads with MiXCR, one entry per CDR3 protein. The sample has some 500,000 distinct CDR3 sequences, 40% seen once. Their target antigens are unknown. The sequences come from cultured PBMCs, collected from culture after CMV antigen stimulation. These TCRs come from a human donor in good health (CMV status not recorded). Some clones in this sample may be carry-over from other donors' samples. CDR3s include the opening cysteine and the closing phenylalanine or tryptophan. Fields, in order: J gene, V gene, D gene, CDR3 protein. The D gene is left open where the match is weak.

J gene: TRBJ2-7; V gene: TRBV7-2; D gene: NA; CDR3 protein: CASSFLSGNDSYEQYF
J gene: TRBJ2-7; V gene: TRBV7-2; D gene: NA; CDR3 protein: CASTHRAGYEQYF
J gene: TRBJ1-5; V gene: TRBV7-8; D gene: TRBD1; CDR3 protein: CASSYRGPGQPQHF
J gene: TRBJ2-3; V gene: TRBV7-6; D gene: NA; CDR3 protein: CASSLGPKLYPQYF
J gene: TRBJ2-3; V gene: TRBV6-1; D gene: NA; CDR3 protein: CASSAGDVSTDTQYF
J gene: TRBJ2-7; V gene: TRBV7-2; D gene: NA; CDR3 protein: CASSPRRGRVGEQYF
J gene: TRBJ1-2; V gene: TRBV28; D gene: NA; CDR3 protein: CASSFLQALKDGYTF
J gene: TRBJ2-1; V gene: TRBV24-1; D gene: NA; CDR3 protein: CATSEWGGEQFF
J gene: TRBJ2-4; V gene: TRBV10-1; D gene: NA; CDR3 protein: CASSESTVGGIQYF
J gene: TRBJ2-1; V gene: TRBV7-9; D gene: NA; CDR3 protein: CASRVGGNNEQFF